This TCR beta chain was profiled in a study of blood T cell repertoires in COVID-19. This clone was seen more than once but under ten times. Trimming took 4 bases from V and 3 from J; bases not matched to a gene: 10. CDR3 length equals 16 residues. Germline V gene lookup returns CDR1 LGHNA and CDR2 YNFKEQ. Only in-frame clones appear in the TCRdb table, and some are missing; sequencing was by immunoSEQ multiplex PCR. Of approximately 250,000 clones listed, about nine tenths are singletons. The gene calls are TRBV4-2 and TRBJ1-1, with 8 bases that match TRBD1. This clonotype originated in a woman aged 60-75 years who had recovered from COVID-19. Sample: peripheral blood. CDR3: CASSRANRGTDTEAFF. The DNA of the CDR3 is TGTGCCAGCAGCCGCGCTAACAGGGGGACTGACACTGAAGCTTTCTTT.